This note documents a single TCR beta chain sequence. This sample was included in a study of blood T cell repertoires in COVID-19. Whole-study context: Samples of COVID-19 (acute and convalescent) were obtained from the United States, Italy and Spain. From T cells, B-cell-depleted T cells, or PBMCs came the material, which was cDNA or gDNA.

Original processing notes: Amplification of reference gene primers was used by the study to estimate nucleated cell counts. Assay used: immunoSEQ multiplex PCR; TCRdb lists only in-frame clones, some missing. That table gives V, J and clone size, and the DNA gave D and trimming. The sample carries about 31,000 clones, around 90% recorded once. In Seattle, patients joined the study during active infection and were tracked longitudinally. The TCR was taken from a man aged 60-69 years with COVID-19, enrolled during active disease. Sequencing was done on a sample of peripheral blood.

The CDR3 loop is CASSLRTGNSPLHF. The DNA for the CDR3 is TGTGCCAGCAGTCTTAGGACGGGGAATTCACCCCTCCACTTT. The V call is TRBV27, the J call TRBJ1-6; no clear D. The CDR3 runs to 14 residues. V lost 5 bases and J lost 7, with 12 bases in between. From germline, CDR1 is MNHEY and CDR2 SMNVEV (reference sequence).